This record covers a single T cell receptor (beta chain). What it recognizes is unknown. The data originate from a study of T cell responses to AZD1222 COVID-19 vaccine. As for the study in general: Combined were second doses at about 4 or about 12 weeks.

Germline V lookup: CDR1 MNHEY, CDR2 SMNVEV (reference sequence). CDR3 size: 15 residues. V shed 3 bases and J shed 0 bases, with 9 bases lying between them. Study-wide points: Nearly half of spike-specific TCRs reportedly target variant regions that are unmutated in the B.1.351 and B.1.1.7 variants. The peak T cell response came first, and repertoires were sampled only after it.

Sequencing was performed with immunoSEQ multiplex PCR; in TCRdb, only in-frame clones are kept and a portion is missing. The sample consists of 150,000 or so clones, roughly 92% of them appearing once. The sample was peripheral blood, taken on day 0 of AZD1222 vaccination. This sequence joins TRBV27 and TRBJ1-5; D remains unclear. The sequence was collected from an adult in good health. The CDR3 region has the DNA TGTGCCAGCAGTTTGTTCGGGCGTAGCAATCAGCCCCAGCATTTT. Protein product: CASSLFGRSNQPQHF.